This TCR beta chain was documented in a study of blood T cell repertoires in COVID-19. Under the authors' procedure: How many nucleated cells were present was estimated from reference gene primer amplification. The protocol was immunoSEQ multiplex PCR, while the TCRdb copy is restricted to in-frame clones and leaves out a portion. D and trimming come from the DNA, and the V and J calls and clone size come from that table. The sample lists about 220,000 clones; 60% to 85% were seen once. Trimming pared 0 bases from V and 5 bases from J, leaving 9 bases between. The length of the CDR3 is 14 residues. CDR1 and CDR2 (germline): WNHNN, SYGVQD (reference sequence). This clone was counted only a few times. The sample holds other DNA sequences that translate to the same CDR3.

The sequence was collected from a woman aged 70-85 years with acute or convalescent COVID-19. The specimen was peripheral blood. The V call is TRBV10-1, the J call TRBJ2-3, with TRBD2 as a possible D gene (5 bases). The CDR3 region has the DNA TGCGCCAGCAGTGAGTCGGGTGAGGGAGATACGCAGTATTTT. This sequence encodes CASSESGEGDTQYF.